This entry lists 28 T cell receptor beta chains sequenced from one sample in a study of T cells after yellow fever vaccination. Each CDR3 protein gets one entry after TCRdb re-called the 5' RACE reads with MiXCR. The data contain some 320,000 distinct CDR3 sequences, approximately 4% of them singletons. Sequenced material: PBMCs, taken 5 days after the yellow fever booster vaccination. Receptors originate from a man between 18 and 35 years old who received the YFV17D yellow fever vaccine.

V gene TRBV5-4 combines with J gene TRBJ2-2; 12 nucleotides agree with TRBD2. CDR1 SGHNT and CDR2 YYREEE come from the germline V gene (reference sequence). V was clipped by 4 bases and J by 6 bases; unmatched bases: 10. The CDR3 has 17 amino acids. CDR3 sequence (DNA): TGTGCCAGCAGCCCGAGGACTAGCGGGATAGGCGCCGGGGAGCTGTTTTTT. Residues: CASSPRTSGIGAGELFF. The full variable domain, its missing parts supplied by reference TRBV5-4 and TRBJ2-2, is ETGVTQSPTHLIKTRGQQVTLRCSSQSGHNTVSWYQQALGQGPQFIFQYYREEENGRGNFPPRFSGLQFPNYSSELNVNALELDDSALYLCASSPRTSGIGAGELFFGEGSRLTVL.

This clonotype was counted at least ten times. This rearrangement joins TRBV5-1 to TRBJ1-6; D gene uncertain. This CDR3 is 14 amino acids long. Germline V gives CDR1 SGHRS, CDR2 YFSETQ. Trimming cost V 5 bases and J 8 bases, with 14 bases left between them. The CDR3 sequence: CASRRMVEDSPLHF. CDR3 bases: TGCGCCAGCAGACGGATGGTTGAGGATTCACCCCTCCACTTT.

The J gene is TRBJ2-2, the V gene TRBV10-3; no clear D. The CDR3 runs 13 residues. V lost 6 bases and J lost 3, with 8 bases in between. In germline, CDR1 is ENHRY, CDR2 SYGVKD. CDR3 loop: CAIRPPDTGELFF. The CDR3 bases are TGTGCCATCAGGCCCCCCGACACCGGGGAGCTGTTTTTT.

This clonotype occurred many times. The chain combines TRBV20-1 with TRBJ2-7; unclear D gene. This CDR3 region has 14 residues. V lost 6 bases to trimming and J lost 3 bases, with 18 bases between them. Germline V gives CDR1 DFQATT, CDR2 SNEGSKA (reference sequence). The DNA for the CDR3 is TGCAGTGCCCCAGCCACAAGGTCGATCTACGAGCAGTACTTC. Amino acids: CSAPATRSIYEQYF.

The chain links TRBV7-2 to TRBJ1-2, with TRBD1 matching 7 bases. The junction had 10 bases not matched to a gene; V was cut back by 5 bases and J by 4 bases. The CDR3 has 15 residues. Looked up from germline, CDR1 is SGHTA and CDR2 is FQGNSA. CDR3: CASSEDRATFYGYTF. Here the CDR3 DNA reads TGTGCCAGCAGCGAAGACAGGGCGACGTTCTATGGCTACACCTTC.

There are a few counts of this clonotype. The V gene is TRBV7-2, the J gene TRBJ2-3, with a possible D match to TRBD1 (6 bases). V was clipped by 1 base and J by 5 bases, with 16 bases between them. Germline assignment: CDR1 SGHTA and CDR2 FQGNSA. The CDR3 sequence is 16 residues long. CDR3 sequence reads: CASSLERTVTRDTQYF. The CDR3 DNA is TGTGCCAGCAGCTTAGAAAGGACAGTCACCCGAGATACGCAGTATTTT. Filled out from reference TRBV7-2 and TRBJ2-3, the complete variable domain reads GAGVSQSPSNKVTEKGKDVELRCDPISGHTALYWYRQSLGQGLEFLIYFQGNSAPDKSGLPSDRFSAERTGGSVSTLTIQRTQQEDSAVYLCASSLERTVTRDTQYFGPGTRLTVL.

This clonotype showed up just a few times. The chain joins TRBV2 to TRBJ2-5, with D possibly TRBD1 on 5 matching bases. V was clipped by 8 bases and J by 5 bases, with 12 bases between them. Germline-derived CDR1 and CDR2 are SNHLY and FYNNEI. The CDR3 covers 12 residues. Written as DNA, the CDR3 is TGTGCCAGCTCTACGCAGGGTGAGACCCAGTACTTC. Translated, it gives CASSTQGETQYF.

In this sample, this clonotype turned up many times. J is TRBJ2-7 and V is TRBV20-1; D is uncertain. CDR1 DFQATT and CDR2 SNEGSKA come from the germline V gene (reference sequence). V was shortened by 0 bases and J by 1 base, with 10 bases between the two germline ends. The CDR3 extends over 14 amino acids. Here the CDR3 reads CSARDGPASYEQYF. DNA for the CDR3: TGCAGTGCTAGAGATGGTCCGGCGTCCTACGAGCAGTACTTC.

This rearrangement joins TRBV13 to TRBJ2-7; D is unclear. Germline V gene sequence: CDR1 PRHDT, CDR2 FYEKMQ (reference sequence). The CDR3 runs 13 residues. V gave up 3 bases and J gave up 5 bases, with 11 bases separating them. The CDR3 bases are TGTGCCAGCAGCTTTCTTGGCGACAACGAGCAGTACTTC. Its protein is CASSFLGDNEQYF. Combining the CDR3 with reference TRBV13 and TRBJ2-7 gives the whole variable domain AAGVIQSPRHLIKEKRETATLKCYPIPRHDTVYWYQQGPGQDPQFLISFYEKMQSDKGSIPDRFSAQQFSDYHSELNMSSLELGDSALYFCASSFLGDNEQYFGPGTRLTVT.

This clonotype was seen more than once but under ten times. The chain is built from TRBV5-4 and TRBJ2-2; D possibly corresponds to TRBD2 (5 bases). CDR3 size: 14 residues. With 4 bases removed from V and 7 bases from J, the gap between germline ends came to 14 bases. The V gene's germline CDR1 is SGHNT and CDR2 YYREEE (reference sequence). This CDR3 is CASSATPRDGELFF. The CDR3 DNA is TGTGCCAGCAGCGCTACCCCCCGGGACGGGGAGCTGTTTTTT.

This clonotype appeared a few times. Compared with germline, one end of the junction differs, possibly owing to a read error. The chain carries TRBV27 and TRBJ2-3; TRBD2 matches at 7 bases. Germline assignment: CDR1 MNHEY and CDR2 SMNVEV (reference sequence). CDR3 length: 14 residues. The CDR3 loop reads CASSLAGDQDKQYF. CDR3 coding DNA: TGTGCCAGCAGTTTAGCGGGGGATCAGGATAAGCAGTATTTT.

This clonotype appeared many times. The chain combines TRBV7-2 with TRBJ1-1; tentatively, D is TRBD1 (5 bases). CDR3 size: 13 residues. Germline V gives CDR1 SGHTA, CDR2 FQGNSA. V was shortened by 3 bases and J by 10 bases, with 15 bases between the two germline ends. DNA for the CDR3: TGTGCCAGCAGCTTCGGAGAGGGGAGGCGAGCTTTCTTT. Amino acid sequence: CASSFGEGRRAFF. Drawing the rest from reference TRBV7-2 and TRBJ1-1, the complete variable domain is GAGVSQSPSNKVTEKGKDVELRCDPISGHTALYWYRQSLGQGLEFLIYFQGNSAPDKSGLPSDRFSAERTGGSVSTLTIQRTQQEDSAVYLCASSFGEGRRAFFGQGTRLTVV.

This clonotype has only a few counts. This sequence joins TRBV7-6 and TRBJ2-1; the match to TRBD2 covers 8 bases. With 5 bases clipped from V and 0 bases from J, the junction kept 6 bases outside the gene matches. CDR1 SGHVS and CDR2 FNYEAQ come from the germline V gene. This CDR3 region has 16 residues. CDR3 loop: CASSVSGALSYNEQFF. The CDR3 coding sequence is TGTGCCAGCAGCGTTAGCGGGGCTCTCTCCTACAATGAGCAGTTCTTC.

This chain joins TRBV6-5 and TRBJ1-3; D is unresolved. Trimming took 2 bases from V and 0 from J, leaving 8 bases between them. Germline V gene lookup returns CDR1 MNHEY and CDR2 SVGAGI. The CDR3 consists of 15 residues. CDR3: CASSYGSSSGNTIYF. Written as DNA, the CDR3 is TGTGCCAGCAGTTACGGGTCGAGCTCTGGAAACACCATATATTTT.

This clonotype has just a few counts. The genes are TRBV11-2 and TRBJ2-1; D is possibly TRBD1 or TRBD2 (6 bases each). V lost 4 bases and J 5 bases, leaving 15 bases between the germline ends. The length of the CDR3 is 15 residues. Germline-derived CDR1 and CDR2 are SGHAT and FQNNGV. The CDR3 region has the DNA TGTGCCAGCAGCTCACCGGGGGCAGGCCACAATGAGCAGTTCTTC. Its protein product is CASSSPGAGHNEQFF. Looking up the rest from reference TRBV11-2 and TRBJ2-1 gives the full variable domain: EAGVAQSPRYKIIEKRQSVAFWCNPISGHATLYWYQQILGQGPKLLIQFQNNGVVDDSQLPKDRFSAERLKGVDSTLKIQPAKLEDSAVYLCASSSPGAGHNEQFFGPGTRLTVL.

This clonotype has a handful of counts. CDR3 region: CASSPQTGDLNYGYTF. The CDR3 coding sequence is TGTGCCAGCTCACCACAGACAGGGGACTTGAACTATGGCTACACCTTC. The genes are TRBV18 and TRBJ1-2, with 8 bases matching TRBD1. This CDR3 region has 16 residues. Germline CDR1 KGHSH, CDR2 LQKENI. V lost 1 base to trimming and J lost 2 bases; unmatched junction nucleotides: 6.

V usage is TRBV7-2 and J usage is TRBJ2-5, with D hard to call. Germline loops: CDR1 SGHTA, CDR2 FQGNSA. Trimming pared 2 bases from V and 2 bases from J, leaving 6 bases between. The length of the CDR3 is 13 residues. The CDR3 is CASSLMVQETQYF. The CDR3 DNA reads TGTGCCAGCAGCTTAATGGTTCAAGAGACCCAGTACTTC. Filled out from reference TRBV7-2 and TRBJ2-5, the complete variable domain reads GAGVSQSPSNKVTEKGKDVELRCDPISGHTALYWYRQSLGQGLEFLIYFQGNSAPDKSGLPSDRFSAERTGGSVSTLTIQRTQQEDSAVYLCASSLMVQETQYFGPGTRLLVL.

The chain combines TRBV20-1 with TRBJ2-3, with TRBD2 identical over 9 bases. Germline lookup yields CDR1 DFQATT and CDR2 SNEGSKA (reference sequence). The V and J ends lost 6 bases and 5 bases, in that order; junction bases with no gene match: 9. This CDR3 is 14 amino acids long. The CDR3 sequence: CSAGAGGPIDTQYF. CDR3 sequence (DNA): TGCAGTGCGGGGGCGGGGGGGCCTATAGATACGCAGTATTTT.

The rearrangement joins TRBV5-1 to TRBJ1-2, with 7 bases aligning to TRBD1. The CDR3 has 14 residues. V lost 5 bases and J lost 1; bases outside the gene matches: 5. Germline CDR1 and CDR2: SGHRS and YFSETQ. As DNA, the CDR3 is TGCGCCAGCAGTGGGGGGACAGATAACTATGGCTACACCTTC. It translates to CASSGGTDNYGYTF. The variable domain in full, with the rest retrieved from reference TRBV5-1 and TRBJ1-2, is KAGVTQTPRYLIKTRGQQVTLSCSPISGHRSVSWYQQTPGQGLQFLFEYFSETQRNKGNFPGRFSGRQFSNSRSEMNVSTLELGDSALYLCASSGGTDNYGYTFGSGTRLTVV.

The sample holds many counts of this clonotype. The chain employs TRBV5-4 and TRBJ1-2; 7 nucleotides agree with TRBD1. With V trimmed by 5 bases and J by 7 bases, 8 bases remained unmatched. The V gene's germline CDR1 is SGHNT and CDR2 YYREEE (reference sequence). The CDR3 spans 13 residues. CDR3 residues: CASRTDRVLGYTF. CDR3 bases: TGTGCCAGCAGAACCGACAGGGTGCTTGGCTACACCTTC.

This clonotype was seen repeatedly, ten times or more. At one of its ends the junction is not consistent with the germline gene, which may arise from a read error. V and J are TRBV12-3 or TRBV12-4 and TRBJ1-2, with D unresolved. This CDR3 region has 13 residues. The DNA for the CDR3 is TGTGCCAGCAGTCCCCCTCGTCGAGACGGCGGTTTCTTC. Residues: CASSPPRRDGGFF.

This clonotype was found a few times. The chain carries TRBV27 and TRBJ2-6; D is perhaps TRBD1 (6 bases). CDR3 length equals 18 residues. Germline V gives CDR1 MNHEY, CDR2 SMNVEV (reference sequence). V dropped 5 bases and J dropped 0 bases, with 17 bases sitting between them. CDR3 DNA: TGTGCCAGCAGTGAAGAGGGGGTCGCCCTCTCTGGGGCCAACGTCCTGACTTTC. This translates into CASSEEGVALSGANVLTF.

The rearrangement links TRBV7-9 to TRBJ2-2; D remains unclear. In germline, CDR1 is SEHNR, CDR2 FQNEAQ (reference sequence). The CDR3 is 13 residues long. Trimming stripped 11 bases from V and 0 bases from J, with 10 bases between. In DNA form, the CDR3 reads TGTGCCGGGTTATGGGCGAACACCGGGGAGCTGTTTTTT. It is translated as CAGLWANTGELFF.

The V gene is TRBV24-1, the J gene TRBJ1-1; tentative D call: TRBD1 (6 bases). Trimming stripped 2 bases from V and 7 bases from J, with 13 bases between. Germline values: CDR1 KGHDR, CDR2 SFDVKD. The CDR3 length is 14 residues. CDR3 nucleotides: TGTGCCACCAGTGATTCAACAGGGTGGGGTGAAGCTTTCTTT. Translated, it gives CATSDSTGWGEAFF.

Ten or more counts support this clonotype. DNA for the CDR3: TGCAGCGTGGGACAGCGCAATCAGCCCCAGCATTTT. It translates to CSVGQRNQPQHF. The gene calls are TRBV29-1 and TRBJ1-5; 7 nucleotides match TRBD1. The CDR3 is 12 amino acids. CDR1 and CDR2 (germline): SQVTM, ANQGSEA. V lost 6 bases, J lost 2 bases, and 1 base stayed unmatched.

The CDR3 DNA reads as TGTGCCAGCAGCCGAGTAGCGGGGGGGATAACAGATACGCAGTATTTT. This codes for CASSRVAGGITDTQYF. The chain carries TRBV5-4 and TRBJ2-3; 11 nucleotides agree with TRBD2. This CDR3 region has 16 residues. Trimming took 4 bases from V and 3 from J; bases not matched to a gene: 7. CDR1 SGHNT and CDR2 YYREEE come from the germline V gene (reference sequence).

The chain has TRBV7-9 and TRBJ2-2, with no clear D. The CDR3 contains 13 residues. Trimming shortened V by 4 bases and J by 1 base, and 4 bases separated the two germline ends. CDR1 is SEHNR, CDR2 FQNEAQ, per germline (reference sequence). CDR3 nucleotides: TGTGCCAGCAGCTACCAGAACACCGGGGAGCTGTTTTTT. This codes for CASSYQNTGELFF. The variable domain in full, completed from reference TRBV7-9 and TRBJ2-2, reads DTGVSQNPRHKITKRGQNVTFRCDPISEHNRLYWYRQTLGQGPEFLTYFQNEAQLEKSRLLSDRFSAERPKGSFSTLEIQRTEQGDSAMYLCASSYQNTGELFFGEGSRLTVL.

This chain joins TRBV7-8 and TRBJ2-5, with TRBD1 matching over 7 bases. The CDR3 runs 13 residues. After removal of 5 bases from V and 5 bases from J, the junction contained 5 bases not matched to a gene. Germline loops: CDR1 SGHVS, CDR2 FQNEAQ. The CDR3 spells CASSRQGDETQYF. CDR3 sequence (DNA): TGTGCCAGCAGCCGCCAGGGGGATGAGACCCAGTACTTC.